The 30 T cell receptor beta chains below were found in one sample sequenced in a study of blood T cell repertoires in COVID-19. Sequencing used immunoSEQ multiplex PCR; TCRdb keeps in-frame clones, though not all of them. Here the sample spans some 110,000 clones, about nine tenths being singletons. Material for sequencing was peripheral blood. Receptors were obtained from a man between 35 and 55 years old with acute or convalescent COVID-19.

This clone was detected a few times. The V gene is TRBV7-9, the J gene TRBJ2-7; 8 positions agree with TRBD2. J gave up 0 bases and V 5 bases, and 6 bases lay outside the gene matches. Germline V CDR1 and CDR2: SEHNR, FQNEAQ (reference sequence). The CDR3 spans 15 residues. The CDR3 bases are TGTGCCAGCAGCCTATCTAGCGGGCCCTCCTACGAGCAGTACTTC. Translating it yields CASSLSSGPSYEQYF.

The CDR3 DNA is TGTGCCTGGAGTGTACAGGGGGCAGGAAAACTGTTTTTT. This codes for CAWSVQGAGKLFF. The chain recombines TRBV30 with TRBJ1-4; 9 bases agree with TRBD1. CDR1 is GTSNPN, CDR2 SVGIG, per germline (reference sequence). With 0 bases clipped from V and 10 bases from J, the junction kept 3 bases outside the gene matches. This CDR3 comprises 13 residues. The variable domain in full, completed from reference TRBV30 and TRBJ1-4, reads SQTIHQWPATLVQPVGSPLSLECTVEGTSNPNLYWYRQAAGRGLQLLFYSVGIGQISSEVPQNLSASRPQDRQFILSSKKLLLSDSGFYLCAWSVQGAGKLFFGSGTQLSVL.

This chain uses TRBV7-8 with TRBJ1-2, with 7 bases that match TRBD1. Germline CDR1 is SGHVS and CDR2 is FQNEAQ. There are 19 residues in the CDR3. The V segment lost 1 base and the J segment 1 base; nucleotides outside the gene matches: 15. The CDR3: CASSLEGGQKSFFNYGYTF. The CDR3 DNA follows: TGTGCCAGCAGCTTAGAGGGGGGACAGAAGTCCTTTTTTAACTATGGCTACACCTTC.

This clone is a singleton in its sample. The gene calls are TRBV19 and TRBJ2-1; TRBD1 aligns across 7 bases. Germline CDR1 LNHDA, CDR2 SQIVND (reference sequence). The V segment lost 1 base and the J segment 9 bases; nucleotides outside the gene matches: 9. The CDR3 sequence is 15 residues long. DNA of the CDR3: TGTGCCAGTAGTATAGGGGACAGCCGAAGGCGTGAGCAGTTCTTC. As protein: CASSIGDSRRREQFF.

The rearrangement joins TRBV15 to TRBJ2-5; 16 nucleotides agree with TRBD2. V lost 5 bases to trimming and J lost 4 bases; unmatched junction nucleotides: 13. The length of the CDR3 is 19 residues. CDR1 is LNHNV and CDR2 is YYDKDF in the germline V gene (reference sequence). CDR3 sequence reads: CATSGRFGTSGGAGETQYF. CDR3 nucleotides: TGTGCCACCAGCGGTCGTTTTGGGACTAGCGGGGGGGCCGGAGAGACCCAGTACTTC. Variable domain in full (rest from reference TRBV15 and TRBJ2-5): DAMVIQNPRYQVTQFGKPVTLSCSQTLNHNVMYWYQQKSSQAPKLLFHYYDKDFNNEADTPDNFQSRRPNTSFCFLDIRSPGLGDTAMYLCATSGRFGTSGGAGETQYFGPGTRLLVL.

V and J are TRBV10-2 and TRBJ2-5, with TRBD2 matching 7 bases. Germline CDR1 is WSHSY and CDR2 is SAAADI. CDR3 size: 16 residues. Unmatched junction bases numbered 14, after V lost 3 bases and J lost 7 bases. The CDR3 sequence is CASSDMSSGVAGTQYF. CDR3 bases: TGCGCCAGCAGTGATATGTCCAGCGGGGTAGCGGGGACCCAGTACTTC.

This clone was seen a single time. The chain joins TRBV24-1 to TRBJ1-6; TRBD1 is a possible D gene (5 bases). The germline gives CDR1 KGHDR, CDR2 SFDVKD. Trimming stripped 5 bases from V and 7 bases from J, with 11 bases between. The CDR3 consists of 14 residues. CDR3 sequence (DNA): TGTGCCACCAGTGGAAGGACACCCAATTCACCCCTCCACTTT. It encodes CATSGRTPNSPLHF.

The chain is built from TRBV30 and TRBJ1-5; D might be TRBD1 (6 bases). From germline, CDR1 is GTSNPN and CDR2 SVGIG (reference sequence). This CDR3 has 18 amino acids. Trimming removed 3 bases from V and 2 bases from J, with 23 bases in between. The CDR3 DNA follows: TGTGCCTGGAGCCTACGGGGGGGGGCGAGTCTTGGCAATCAGCCCCAGCATTTT. Its translation: CAWSLRGGASLGNQPQHF.

The V call is TRBV5-5, the J call TRBJ1-1; D is undetermined. This CDR3 is 15 amino acids long. Germline V gene sequence: CDR1 SGHKS, CDR2 YYEKEE (reference sequence). Deletions cut 3 bases from V and 1 base from J, with 13 bases between. The CDR3 nucleotides read TGTGCCAGCAGCTGGTCCGGGGAACAGAACACTGAAGCTTTCTTT. Protein product: CASSWSGEQNTEAFF.

CDR3 bases: TGTGCCAGTAGTATTGTGACAGGGGGGATGAACACTGAAGCTTTCTTT. It is translated as CASSIVTGGMNTEAFF. This chain connects TRBV19 to TRBJ1-1; 9 positions match TRBD1. Germline CDR1 LNHDA, CDR2 SQIVND (reference sequence). This CDR3 is 16 amino acids long. V was clipped by 3 bases and J by 0 bases; unmatched bases: 5.

CDR3 residues: CASSLQGFSYEQYF. The CDR3 DNA sequence: TGCGCCAGCAGCCTACAGGGTTTCTCCTACGAGCAGTACTTC. The V call is TRBV5-1, the J call TRBJ2-7; D may be TRBD1 (6 bases). The CDR3 extends over 14 amino acids. From germline, CDR1 is SGHRS and CDR2 YFSETQ. V was cut by 4 bases and J by 0 bases, with 11 bases left in between.

This chain uses TRBV9 with TRBJ1-2; a weak D match, TRBD1 (5 bases). The CDR3 spans 14 residues. CDR1 SGDLS and CDR2 YYNGEE come from the germline V gene. Trimming took off 4 bases at V and 6 bases at J, with 16 bases between the two ends. This CDR3 is CASSPRGGLDGYTF. The CDR3 coding sequence is TGTGCCAGCAGCCCACGGGGGGGGTTGGATGGCTACACCTTC.

This clone has a handful of counts. The chain employs TRBV5-6 and TRBJ1-1; possible D gene TRBD1, 6 bases. The CDR3 is 17 residues long. Germline V CDR1 and CDR2: SGHDT, YYEEEE. Trimming took off 0 bases at V and 4 bases at J, with 19 bases between the two ends. CDR3 in amino acids: CASSLGQGLRLGTEAFF. Written as DNA, the CDR3 is TGTGCCAGCAGCTTGGGTCAGGGGTTGCGCCTCGGCACTGAAGCTTTCTTT.

The chain combines TRBV5-1 with TRBJ2-7, with TRBD2 matching 10 bases. V shed 4 bases and J 3 bases; nucleotides not matched to a gene: 7. This CDR3 is 15 amino acids long. Per germline, CDR1 SGHRS and CDR2 YFSETQ. The CDR3 is CASSAGTSVIYEQYF. As DNA, the CDR3 is TGCGCCAGCAGCGCCGGGACTAGCGTTATCTACGAGCAGTACTTC. The full variable domain, rest sourced from reference TRBV5-1 and TRBJ2-7, is KAGVTQTPRYLIKTRGQQVTLSCSPISGHRSVSWYQQTPGQGLQFLFEYFSETQRNKGNFPGRFSGRQFSNSRSEMNVSTLELGDSALYLCASSAGTSVIYEQYFGPGTRLTVT.

This rearrangement joins TRBV2 to TRBJ2-7; D is possibly TRBD2 (6 bases). V was shortened by 3 bases and J by 4 bases, with 19 bases between the two germline ends. CDR1 is SNHLY, CDR2 FYNNEI, per germline. This CDR3 is built from 16 residues. CDR3 sequence: CASSDEASPRGYEQYF. The CDR3 nucleotides read TGTGCCAGCAGTGACGAAGCCTCCCCGCGGGGTTACGAGCAGTACTTC. Complete variable domain (other parts from reference TRBV2 and TRBJ2-7): EPEVTQTPSHQVTQMGQEVILRCVPISNHLYFYWYRQILGQKVEFLVSFYNNEISEKSEIFDDQFSVERPDGSNFTLKIRSTKLEDSAMYFCASSDEASPRGYEQYFGPGTRLTVT.

V gene TRBV12-5 combines with J gene TRBJ2-5, with D possibly matching TRBD2 (5 bases). The V end was cut by 6 bases, the J end by 0 bases, with 8 bases between. CDR1 LGHNT and CDR2 FRNRAP come from the germline V gene. The CDR3 is 13 amino acids. CDR3 sequence: CASGPGYQETQYF. DNA of the CDR3: TGTGCTAGTGGACCGGGGTACCAAGAGACCCAGTACTTC.

Turning to this clone: At the DNA level, this CDR3 is encoded by other sequences in the same sample as well. The gene calls are TRBV9 and TRBJ2-1, with 8 bases matching TRBD2. V shed 4 bases, J shed 6 bases, and the junction held 3 bases outside the gene matches. CDR1 is SGDLS, CDR2 YYNGEE, per germline. The CDR3 covers 13 residues. CDR3 sequence: CASSLGRGNEQFF. The DNA for the CDR3 is TGTGCCAGCAGCCTCGGGAGGGGCAATGAGCAGTTCTTC.

The rearrangement uses TRBV7-8 and TRBJ1-2, with D tentatively TRBD1 (5 bases). The germline V gene has CDR1 SGHVS and CDR2 FQNEAQ. The V gene lost 1 base and the J gene lost 4 bases, with 13 bases spanning the gap. The CDR3 has 15 residues. CDR3 DNA sequence: TGTGCCAGCAGCTTAGGGGTCATCGACAGCTATGGCTACACCTTC. Protein sequence: CASSLGVIDSYGYTF.

This clone was counted only a few times. The chain employs TRBV7-2 and TRBJ1-1; no reliable D call. With 3 bases removed from V and 4 bases from J, the gap between germline ends came to 9 bases. In germline, CDR1 is SGHTA, CDR2 FQGNSA. The CDR3 has 13 residues. CDR3 residues: CASSFYGITEAFF. The CDR3 DNA reads as TGTGCCAGCAGCTTCTACGGGATCACTGAAGCTTTCTTT.

The chain uses TRBV7-2 and TRBJ2-7, with 7 bases that match TRBD1. The V segment lost 4 bases and the J segment 7 bases; nucleotides outside the gene matches: 10. Germline assignment: CDR1 SGHTA and CDR2 FQGNSA. The CDR3 has 14 residues. Here the CDR3 DNA reads TGTGCCAGCAGCTCCCCGGGACAGCGGACTGAGCAGTACTTC. Residues: CASSSPGQRTEQYF.

The V and J genes are TRBV5-6 and TRBJ1-1; 8 bases fit TRBD1. V shed 2 bases, J shed 7 bases, and the junction held 4 bases outside the gene matches. This CDR3 has 13 amino acids. Germline-derived CDR1 and CDR2 are SGHDT and YYEEEE. CDR3 region: CASSFQGASEAFF. The CDR3 coding sequence is TGTGCCAGCAGCTTCCAGGGGGCCAGTGAAGCTTTCTTT.

The rearrangement joins TRBV4-1 to TRBJ2-5, with 7 bases aligning to TRBD1. V shed 1 base and J 2 bases; nucleotides not matched to a gene: 10. This CDR3 is built from 17 residues. Germline CDR1 is MGHRA and CDR2 is YSYEKL. CDR3 bases: TGCGCCAGCAGCCAAGCTCCCGAGGGGGCGGAACAAGAGACCCAGTACTTC. As protein: CASSQAPEGAEQETQYF.

V gene TRBV6-2 or TRBV6-3 combines with J gene TRBJ1-2; 9 bases map to TRBD1. Germline lookup yields CDR1 MNHEY and CDR2 SVGEGT. After removal of 2 bases from V and 1 base from J, the junction contained 8 bases not matched to a gene. The CDR3 is made up of 17 amino acids. The CDR3 DNA sequence: TGTGCCAGCAGTTACGTGGGGACAGGGAGGATTAACTATGGCTACACCTTC. Amino acid sequence: CASSYVGTGRINYGYTF.

V and J are TRBV19 and TRBJ1-2; 7 positions match TRBD1. CDR1 and CDR2 (germline): LNHDA, SQIVND (reference sequence). The V gene end was trimmed by 3 bases and the J gene end by 3 bases; junction bases not matched to a gene: 7. This CDR3 contains 15 residues. The CDR3 coding sequence is TGTGCCAGTAGTATCAGGGGGGAACCTCACTATGGCTACACCTTC. Its protein product is CASSIRGEPHYGYTF.

The J gene is TRBJ1-1, the V gene TRBV9; the D is unclear. This CDR3 is 14 amino acids long. Germline V CDR1 and CDR2: SGDLS, YYNGEE. The V end lost 3 bases, the J end lost 1 base, and 10 bases lay between the germline ends. CDR3 region: CASSALGENTEAFF. As DNA, the CDR3 is TGTGCCAGCAGCGCTCTCGGAGAGAACACTGAAGCTTTCTTT.

J is TRBJ2-7 and V is TRBV19; 7 bases are shared with TRBD1. The CDR3 sequence is 15 residues long. V was pared by 6 bases and J by 2 bases, with 10 bases of the junction left unmatched. CDR1 and CDR2 from the germline V gene are LNHDA and SQIVND (reference sequence). CDR3 region: CASRHGTASTYEQYF. The CDR3 nucleotides read TGTGCCAGTAGACACGGGACAGCGTCAACCTACGAGCAGTACTTC.

The chain carries TRBV29-1 and TRBJ1-1; a weak D match, TRBD1 (5 bases). Germline V gene data show CDR1 as SQVTM and CDR2 as ANQGSEA. The CDR3 totals 15 residues. The V and J ends lost 0 bases and 5 bases respectively, with 16 bases between them. CDR3 sequence (DNA): TGCAGCGTTGAAGATCTTGGGGCAGGGATGACTGAAGCTTTCTTT. It specifies CSVEDLGAGMTEAFF.

V is TRBV4-2 and J is TRBJ2-2; TRBD1 agrees at 7 bases. Germline lookup yields CDR1 LGHNA and CDR2 YNFKEQ. After removal of 5 bases from V and 1 base from J, the junction contained 4 bases not matched to a gene. The CDR3 is made up of 15 amino acids. The CDR3 bases are TGTGCCAGCAGCACTCGACAGGGGAACACCGGGGAGCTGTTTTTT. It yields the protein CASSTRQGNTGELFF.

The chain employs TRBV19 and TRBJ1-1; no firm D call. The CDR3 has 14 amino acids. Germline CDR1 LNHDA, CDR2 SQIVND (reference sequence). Trimming left V 4 bases short and J 1 base short, with 10 bases between. Here the CDR3 reads CASSTFTRNTEAFF. As DNA, the CDR3 is TGTGCCAGTAGTACCTTCACACGGAACACTGAAGCTTTCTTT.

This clone has just a few counts. The chain couples TRBV25-1 to TRBJ1-5, with 7 bases matching TRBD1. J gave up 3 bases and V 4 bases, and 9 bases lay outside the gene matches. The germline CDR1 and CDR2 sequences are MGHDK and SYGVNS. This CDR3 comprises 16 residues. DNA for the CDR3: TGTGCCAGCAGTGCTGCCTCCGGGACAGTCAATCAGCCCCAGCATTTT. This gives the protein CASSAASGTVNQPQHF.